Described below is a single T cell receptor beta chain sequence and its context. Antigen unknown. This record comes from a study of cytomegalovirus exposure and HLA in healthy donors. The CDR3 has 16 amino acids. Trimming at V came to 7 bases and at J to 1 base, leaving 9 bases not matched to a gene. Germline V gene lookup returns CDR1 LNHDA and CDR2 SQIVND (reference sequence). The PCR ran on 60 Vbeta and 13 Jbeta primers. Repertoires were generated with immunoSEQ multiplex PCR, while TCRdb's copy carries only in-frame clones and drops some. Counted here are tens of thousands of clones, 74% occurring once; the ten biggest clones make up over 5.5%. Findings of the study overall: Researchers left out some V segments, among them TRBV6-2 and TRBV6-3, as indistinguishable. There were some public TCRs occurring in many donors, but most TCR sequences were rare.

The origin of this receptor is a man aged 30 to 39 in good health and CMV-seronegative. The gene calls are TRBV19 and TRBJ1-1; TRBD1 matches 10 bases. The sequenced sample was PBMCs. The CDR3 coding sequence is TGTGCCAGTATTACTAGACAGGGGGCCGGGAACACTGAAGCTTTCTTT. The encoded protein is CASITRQGAGNTEAFF.